This TCR beta chain was obtained from a study of T cell responses to AZD1222 COVID-19 vaccine. Study in general: Second doses that came at about 4 or about 12 weeks were put together. Study-wide points: The donor group comprised mostly white British people and more females; the analysis possibly underestimated clonal diversity.

CDR1 and CDR2 from the germline V gene are DFQATT and SNEGSKA (reference sequence). The CDR3 is 11 residues long. V was clipped by 3 bases and J by 4 bases, with 7 bases between them. The assay was immunoSEQ multiplex PCR, and TCRdb's table has in-frame clones only and misses some. Seen here are about 88,000 clones, roughly 90% observed once, and the top ten hold 2% to 3%. In regard to this clone: Its target is unknown.

This clonotype was obtained from an adult in good health. The source was peripheral blood, collected on day 0 of AZD1222 vaccination. The chain joins TRBV20-1 to TRBJ2-7; possible D gene TRBD1, 5 bases. CDR3 DNA sequence: TGCAGTGCTAGTAAGGGGTACGAGCAGTACTTC. This encodes CSASKGYEQYF.